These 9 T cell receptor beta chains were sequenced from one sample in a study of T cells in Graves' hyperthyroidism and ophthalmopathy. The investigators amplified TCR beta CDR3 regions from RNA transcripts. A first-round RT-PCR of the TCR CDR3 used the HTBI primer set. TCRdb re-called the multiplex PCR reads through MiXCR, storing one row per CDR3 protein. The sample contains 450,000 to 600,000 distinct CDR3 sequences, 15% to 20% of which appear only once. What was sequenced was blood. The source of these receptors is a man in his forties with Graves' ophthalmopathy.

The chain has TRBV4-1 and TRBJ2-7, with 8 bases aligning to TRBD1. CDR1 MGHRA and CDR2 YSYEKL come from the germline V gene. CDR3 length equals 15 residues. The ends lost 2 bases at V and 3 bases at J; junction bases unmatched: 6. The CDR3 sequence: CASSQPDRGFYEQYF. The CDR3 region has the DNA TGCGCCAGCAGCCAACCCGACAGGGGATTCTACGAGCAGTACTTC.

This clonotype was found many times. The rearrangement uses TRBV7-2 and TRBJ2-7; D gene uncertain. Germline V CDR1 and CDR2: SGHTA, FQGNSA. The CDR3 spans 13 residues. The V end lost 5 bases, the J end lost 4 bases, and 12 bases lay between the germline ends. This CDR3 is CASSPAEGYEQYF. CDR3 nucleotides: TGTGCCAGCAGCCCAGCAGAAGGGTACGAGCAGTACTTC. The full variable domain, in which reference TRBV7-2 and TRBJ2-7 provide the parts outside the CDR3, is GAGVSQSPSNKVTEKGKDVELRCDPISGHTALYWYRQSLGQGLEFLIYFQGNSAPDKSGLPSDRFSAERTGGSVSTLTIQRTQQEDSAVYLCASSPAEGYEQYFGPGTRLTVT.

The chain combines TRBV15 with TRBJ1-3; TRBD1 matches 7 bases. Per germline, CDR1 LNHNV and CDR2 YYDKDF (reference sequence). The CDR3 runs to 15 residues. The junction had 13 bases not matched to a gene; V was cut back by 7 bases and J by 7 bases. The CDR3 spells CATTRGAEGWNTIYF. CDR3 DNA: TGTGCCACCACCAGGGGGGCAGAGGGTTGGAACACCATATATTTT.

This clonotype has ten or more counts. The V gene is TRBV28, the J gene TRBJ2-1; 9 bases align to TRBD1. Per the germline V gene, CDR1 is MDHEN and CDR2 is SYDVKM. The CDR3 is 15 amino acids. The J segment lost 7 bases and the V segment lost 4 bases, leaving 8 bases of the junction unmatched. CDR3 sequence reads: CASSSGTGHGNEQFF. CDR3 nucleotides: TGTGCCAGCAGTTCCGGGACAGGGCACGGAAATGAGCAGTTCTTC.

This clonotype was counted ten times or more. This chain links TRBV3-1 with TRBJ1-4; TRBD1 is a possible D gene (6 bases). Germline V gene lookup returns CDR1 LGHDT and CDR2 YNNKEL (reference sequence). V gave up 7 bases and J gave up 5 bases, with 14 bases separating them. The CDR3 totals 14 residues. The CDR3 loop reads CASTSRDTNEKLFF. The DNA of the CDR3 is TGTGCCAGCACATCGCGGGACACCAATGAAAAACTGTTTTTT.

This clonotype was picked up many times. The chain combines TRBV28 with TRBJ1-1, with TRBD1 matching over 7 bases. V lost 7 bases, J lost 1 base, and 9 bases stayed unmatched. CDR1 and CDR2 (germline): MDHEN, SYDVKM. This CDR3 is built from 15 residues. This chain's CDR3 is CASNPATGPNTEAFF. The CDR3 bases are TGTGCCAGCAATCCAGCGACAGGGCCGAACACTGAAGCTTTCTTT.

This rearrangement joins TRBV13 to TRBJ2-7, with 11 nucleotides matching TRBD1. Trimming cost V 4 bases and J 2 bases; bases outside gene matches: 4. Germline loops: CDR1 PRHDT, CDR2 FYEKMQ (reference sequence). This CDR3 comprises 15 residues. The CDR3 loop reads CASSSGTGGPYEQYF. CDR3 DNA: TGTGCCAGCAGCTCCGGGACAGGGGGGCCCTACGAGCAGTACTTC.

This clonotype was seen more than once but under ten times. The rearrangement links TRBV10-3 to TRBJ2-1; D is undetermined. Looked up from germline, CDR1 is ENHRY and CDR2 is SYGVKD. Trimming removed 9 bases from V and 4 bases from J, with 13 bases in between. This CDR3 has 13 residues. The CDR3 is CAMRGSSYNEQFF. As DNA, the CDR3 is TGTGCCATGCGCGGTAGCTCTTACAATGAGCAGTTCTTC.

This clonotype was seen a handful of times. CDR3 residues: CASSEPRGATNEKLFF. CDR3 sequence (DNA): TGTGCCAGCAGTGAACCTCGGGGAGCAACTAATGAAAAACTGTTTTTT. The chain is built from TRBV25-1 and TRBJ1-4; D not certain. This CDR3 spans 16 amino acids. V was shortened by 2 bases and J by 0 bases, with 10 bases between the two germline ends. CDR1 and CDR2 (germline): MGHDK, SYGVNS.